This TCR beta chain was retrieved from a study of cytomegalovirus exposure and HLA in healthy donors. V lost 4 bases and J 11 bases, leaving 18 bases between the germline ends. Per the germline V gene, CDR1 is SGHDT and CDR2 is YYEEEE. The CDR3 sequence is 13 residues long. The PCR made use of 60 Vbeta and 13 Jbeta primers. TCRdb's copy holds only in-frame clones and misses some; the assay was immunoSEQ multiplex PCR. The sample gives around 130,000 clones, around 80% of which show up once; 2.5% to 3.5% is in the top ten. The chain is built from TRBV5-6 and TRBJ1-1, with a possible D match to TRBD1 (5 bases). The sample taken for sequencing was PBMCs. The TCR originated in a woman under 30 in good health and CMV-seropositive. The CDR3 protein is CASSLYWGGEAFF. Written as DNA, the CDR3 is TGTGCCAGCAGCCTCTATTGGGGGGGAGAGGCTTTCTTT.